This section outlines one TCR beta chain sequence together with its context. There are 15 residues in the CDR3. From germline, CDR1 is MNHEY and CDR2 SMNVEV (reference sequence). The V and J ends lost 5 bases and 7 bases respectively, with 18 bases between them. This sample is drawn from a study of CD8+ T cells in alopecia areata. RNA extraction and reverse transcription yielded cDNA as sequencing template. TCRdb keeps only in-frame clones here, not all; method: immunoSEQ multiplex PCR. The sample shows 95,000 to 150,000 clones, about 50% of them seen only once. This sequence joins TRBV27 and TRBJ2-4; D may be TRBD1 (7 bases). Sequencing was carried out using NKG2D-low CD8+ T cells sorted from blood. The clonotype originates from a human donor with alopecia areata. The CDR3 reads CASSAGTAKGNIQYF. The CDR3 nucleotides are TGTGCCAGCAGTGCGGGGACAGCTAAGGGTAACATTCAGTACTTC.